This entry describes one TCR beta chain. A junction boundary mismatches the germline segment, possibly from a read error. Other DNA sequences of this sample code for an identical CDR3. The entry originates in a study of shared T cell receptors in the human thymus. CDR1 and CDR2 from the germline V gene are MDHEN and SYDVKM. The CDR3 has 13 amino acids. Only in-frame clones appear in the TCRdb table, and some are missing; sequencing was by immunoSEQ multiplex PCR. The table has under 700,000 clones, about four fifths seen once. These same data were also listed under a study on human thymus T cells. Turning to that study: Thymic material originated from resections removed in the course of corrective heart surgery. It looked as if thymic and blood repertoires used V and J genes in a biased way.

The source of this sequence is a boy under two years old with a congenital heart defect. The sequenced sample was thymocytes. The gene calls are TRBV28 and TRBJ2-7; 7 positions match TRBD2. CDR3 loop: CASSLELADEQYF. As DNA, the CDR3 is TGTGCCAGTAGTTTAGAGCTAGCGGACGAGCAGTACTTC.